This T cell receptor (beta chain) is drawn from a study of shared clonotypes between healthy human individuals. The V end lost 1 base, the J end lost 0 bases, and 5 bases lay between the germline ends. The CDR3 is made up of 14 amino acids. Germline V gene lookup returns CDR1 SGHDT and CDR2 YYEEEE. The method was immunoSEQ multiplex PCR; TCRdb's version includes in-frame clones alone and lacks a portion of them. The sample has over 1.4 million clones, more than 95% seen once. Sequencing used naive CD4+ T cells sorted from blood. The subset is: CD45RA+ positively selected. The receptor's source is a man aged 30 to 45 in good health. The rearrangement uses TRBV5-6 and TRBJ1-5; D is perhaps TRBD1 (5 bases). CDR3: CASSLQGSNQPQHF. For the CDR3, the DNA is TGTGCCAGCAGCTTGCAGGGTAGCAATCAGCCCCAGCATTTT.